Below are 25 T cell receptor beta chains sequenced from a single sample in a study of T-cell memory formation after mild COVID-19. TCRdb independently ran MiXCR on the 5' RACE reads; one entry per CDR3 protein. This repertoire shows 250,000 to 350,000 distinct CDR3 sequences, around 15% found once; its top ten account for approximately 22%. The sample comprised PBMCs or a T cell subset sorted from them (not recorded which). These receptors were obtained from a man in his late teens or twenties who had mild COVID-19 (a few samples of this study predate the infection). Cell type and time point are not known.

In its sample, this clonotype was seen a few times. The rearrangement joins TRBV20-1 to TRBJ1-6; D is perhaps TRBD1 (5 bases). CDR1 and CDR2 (germline): DFQATT, SNEGSKA (reference sequence). This CDR3 contains 15 residues. The V end was cut by 2 bases, the J end by 12 bases, with 20 bases between. The CDR3 region has the DNA TGCAGTGCTAGATTGCGCCCCAACCAAGGGGTACCCCTCCACTTT. Translated, it gives CSARLRPNQGVPLHF.

This clonotype was observed many times. V gene TRBV19 combines with J gene TRBJ2-3; TRBD1 agrees at 7 bases. Trimming took 9 bases from V and 2 from J; bases not matched to a gene: 8. This CDR3 region has 14 residues. Germline V gene sequence: CDR1 LNHDA, CDR2 SQIVND (reference sequence). CDR3 nucleotide sequence: TGTGCCAGCTCCGGGACAGCTTCCACAGATACGCAGTATTTT. It specifies CASSGTASTDTQYF.

This clonotype was seen more than once but under ten times. The genes are TRBV20-1 and TRBJ2-5; 9 nucleotides match TRBD1. V shed 5 bases and J 0 bases; nucleotides not matched to a gene: 4. Germline assignment: CDR1 DFQATT and CDR2 SNEGSKA (reference sequence). CDR3 length equals 14 residues. The chain's CDR3 is CSADRGVYQETQYF. The CDR3, as DNA: TGCAGTGCTGACAGGGGGGTTTACCAAGAGACCCAGTACTTC.

This clonotype was counted a few times. The chain recombines TRBV5-5 with TRBJ1-4, with D perhaps TRBD1 (5 bases). V dropped 0 bases and J dropped 6 bases, with 18 bases sitting between them. This CDR3 has 17 amino acids. Germline values: CDR1 SGHKS, CDR2 YYEKEE (reference sequence). The CDR3 sequence is CASSLGRTGESHEKLFF. CDR3 sequence (DNA): TGTGCCAGCAGCTTGGGACGCACGGGGGAGAGCCATGAAAAACTGTTTTTT.

This clonotype was picked up a small number of times. This chain joins TRBV12-3 or TRBV12-4 and TRBJ2-7; no clear D gene. Trimming pared 3 bases from V and 3 bases from J, leaving 9 bases between. CDR3 length: 13 residues. The CDR3 sequence is CASSFGPGYEQYV. In DNA form, the CDR3 reads TGTGCCAGCAGTTTCGGGCCTGGCTACGAGCAGTACGTC.

The chain recombines TRBV6-2 or TRBV6-3 with TRBJ1-1, with a possible D match to TRBD1 (6 bases). Germline V gene sequence: CDR1 MNHEY, CDR2 SVGEGT. Between the trimmed V and J ends, which lost 6 bases and 6 bases, there was a span of 17 bases. The CDR3 contains 14 residues. The CDR3, as DNA: TGTGCCAGCAGCCAACAGGGAGGGAGGCCTGAAGCTTTCTTT. This sequence encodes CASSQQGGRPEAFF.

The V and J genes are TRBV11-2 and TRBJ2-5; D is unclear. The V gene lost 0 bases and the J gene lost 6 bases, with 11 bases spanning the gap. The CDR3 is 14 amino acids. CDR1 SGHAT and CDR2 FQNNGV come from the germline V gene. The CDR3 is CASSLDVGAKTQYF. The CDR3, as DNA: TGTGCCAGCAGCTTAGATGTAGGAGCCAAGACCCAGTACTTC.

This clonotype was counted many times. V is TRBV20-1 and J is TRBJ1-2, with 8 bases aligning to TRBD1. Germline CDR1 reads DFQATT; CDR2 reads SNEGSKA (reference sequence). The CDR3 is 14 amino acids. The V gene end was trimmed by 0 bases and the J gene end by 2 bases; junction bases not matched to a gene: 2. The CDR3 DNA is TGCAGTGCTAGAGATCCAGGGGGCAACTATGGCTACACCTTC. Translating gives CSARDPGGNYGYTF.

Only a few counts were recorded for this clonotype. J is TRBJ1-2 and V is TRBV4-3; no reliable D call. CDR1 LGHNA and CDR2 YSLEER come from the germline V gene. The CDR3 has 13 residues. Trimming took 0 bases from V and 8 from J, leaving 10 bases between them. DNA for the CDR3: TGCGCCAGCAGCCAAGAGTCTATCGGCGGCTACACCTTC. Translating it yields CASSQESIGGYTF.

This clonotype was picked up a small number of times. This chain connects TRBV20-1 to TRBJ1-6; D gene unclear. CDR1 DFQATT and CDR2 SNEGSKA come from the germline V gene (reference sequence). CDR3 length: 9 amino acids. Deletions cut 4 bases from V and 12 bases from J, with 4 bases between. The DNA of the CDR3 is TGCAGTGCTAAATTACCCCTCCACTTT. It codes for CSAKLPLHF.

In this sample, this clonotype turned up many times. The chain is built from TRBV5-1 and TRBJ2-7; 8 nucleotides match TRBD1. Germline trimming cut 4 bases from V and 0 bases from J; bases unmatched to any gene: 9. Germline CDR1 is SGHRS and CDR2 is YFSETQ. CDR3 length: 16 amino acids. CDR3 nucleotide sequence: TGCGCCAGCAGCCGGAGGACAGGGCAATACTCCTACGAGCAGTACTTC. Its translation is CASSRRTGQYSYEQYF.

This clonotype was seen a handful of times. V and J are TRBV5-1 and TRBJ2-1; TRBD1 matches 8 bases. The length of the CDR3 is 15 residues. The germline CDR1 and CDR2 sequences are SGHRS and YFSETQ. V dropped 0 bases and J dropped 8; count of bases not matched to a gene: 7. Written as DNA, the CDR3 is TGCGCCAGCAGCTTGGTAGGGACAGGCATCTATGAGCAGTTCTTC. Protein: CASSLVGTGIYEQFF. Variable domain in full (rest from reference TRBV5-1 and TRBJ2-1): KAGVTQTPRYLIKTRGQQVTLSCSPISGHRSVSWYQQTPGQGLQFLFEYFSETQRNKGNFPGRFSGRQFSNSRSEMNVSTLELGDSALYLCASSLVGTGIYEQFFGPGTRLTVL.

In this sample, this clonotype turned up a few times. The J gene is TRBJ2-1, the V gene TRBV3-1, with D unresolved. Germline-derived CDR1 and CDR2 are LGHDT and YNNKEL (reference sequence). V was pared by 3 bases and J by 7 bases, with 7 bases between. The length of the CDR3 is 12 residues. CDR3 protein: CASSHPANEQFF. The DNA of the CDR3 is TGTGCCAGCAGCCATCCAGCGAATGAGCAGTTCTTC.

This clonotype was recorded a few times. The chain has TRBV11-2 and TRBJ2-1; 10 nucleotides match TRBD1. V dropped 5 bases and J dropped 9; count of bases not matched to a gene: 13. The germline V gene has CDR1 SGHAT and CDR2 FQNNGV. The length of the CDR3 is 16 residues. The CDR3 sequence: CASSQAPGQGPREQFF. The CDR3 DNA follows: TGTGCCAGCAGCCAGGCTCCGGGACAGGGGCCTCGTGAGCAGTTCTTC.

This clonotype was seen repeatedly, ten times or more. V and J are TRBV7-9 and TRBJ1-6; weak D call: TRBD1 (5 bases). This CDR3 spans 14 amino acids. The V end lost 4 bases, the J end lost 6 bases, and 10 bases lay between the germline ends. Germline-derived CDR1 and CDR2 are SEHNR and FQNEAQ (reference sequence). The CDR3 loop reads CASSSGTANSPLHF. The CDR3 nucleotides read TGTGCCAGCAGCTCAGGGACGGCTAATTCACCCCTCCACTTT.

This chain joins TRBV28 and TRBJ1-4; D not resolved. The CDR3 has 11 residues. Trimming removed 3 bases from V and 6 bases from J, with 2 bases in between. Germline lookup yields CDR1 MDHEN and CDR2 SYDVKM. The CDR3 coding sequence is TGTGCCAGCAGTTTTTATGAAAAACTGTTTTTT. Amino acids: CASSFYEKLFF.

The chain recombines TRBV7-6 with TRBJ2-6; 8 positions agree with TRBD1. The CDR3 length is 16 residues. V was clipped by 5 bases and J by 0 bases; unmatched bases: 3. Per the germline V gene, CDR1 is SGHVS and CDR2 is FNYEAQ. The CDR3 DNA reads TGTGCCAGCAGCCGGGACAGGCCCTCTGGGGCCAACGTCCTGACTTTC. Amino acids: CASSRDRPSGANVLTF.

This clonotype was seen at least ten times. The rearrangement links TRBV20-1 to TRBJ1-1; no clear D gene. Germline assignment: CDR1 DFQATT and CDR2 SNEGSKA (reference sequence). Deletions cut 6 bases from V and 10 bases from J, with 27 bases between. This CDR3 is built from 15 residues. DNA for the CDR3: TGCAGTGCGCCCCGCGCGGGGTCCAGTCCCCAGCGAGCTTTCTTT. It codes for CSAPRAGSSPQRAFF.

The chain carries TRBV10-3 and TRBJ2-1; D unclear. Per germline, CDR1 ENHRY and CDR2 SYGVKD. The ends were cut back, 4 bases at V and 7 bases at J, with 11 bases in the middle. CDR3 length equals 13 residues. CDR3 sequence (DNA): TGTGCCATCAGTGCCCCCCTTGTTAATGAGCAGTTCTTC. Translation: CAISAPLVNEQFF.

This clonotype was observed a few times. V gene TRBV10-3 combines with J gene TRBJ1-2; weak D call: TRBD1 (6 bases). CDR1 is ENHRY, CDR2 SYGVKD, per germline. This CDR3 is 13 amino acids long. Trimming took 4 bases from V and 2 from J, leaving 8 bases between them. The chain's CDR3 is CAISADRNYGYTF. The CDR3 DNA follows: TGTGCCATCAGTGCTGACAGGAACTATGGCTACACCTTC.

Remarks on this clonotype: At one of its ends the junction is not consistent with the germline gene, which may arise from a read error. The chain links TRBV7-7 to TRBJ2-1, with 13 bases aligning to TRBD2. The CDR3 runs to 17 residues. Germline CDR1 and CDR2: SSHAT and FNYEAQ (reference sequence). The CDR3 DNA sequence: TGTGCTAGCAGCCCCCGGACTAGCGGGGGACTATACAATGAGCAGTTCTTC. Protein sequence: CASSPRTSGGLYNEQFF. Full variable domain (remainder filled in from reference TRBV7-7 and TRBJ2-1): GAGVSQSPRYKVTKRGQDVTLRCDPISSHATLYWYQQALGQGPEFLTYFNYEAQPDKSGLPSDRFSAERPEGSISTLTIQRTEQRDSAMYRCASSPRTSGGLYNEQFFGPGTRLTVL.

This chain uses TRBV7-2 with TRBJ2-7; 9 nucleotides agree with TRBD2. The CDR3 runs 15 residues. The V gene's germline CDR1 is SGHTA and CDR2 FQGNSA. Germline trimming cut 3 bases from V and 3 bases from J; bases unmatched to any gene: 6. In DNA form, the CDR3 reads TGTGCCAGCAGCTTTAGCGGGGGACCGTTCTACGAGCAGTACGTC. Protein: CASSFSGGPFYEQYV.

There are a few counts of this clonotype. CDR3 protein: CASSLAAGPYGYTF. CDR3 coding DNA: TGTGCCAGCAGCTTAGCAGCCGGCCCCTATGGCTACACCTTC. The rearrangement uses TRBV7-9 and TRBJ1-2; D ambiguous. The CDR3 has 14 amino acids. The germline V gene encodes CDR1 SEHNR and CDR2 FQNEAQ (reference sequence). Trimming took off 0 bases at V and 4 bases at J, with 9 bases between the two ends.

The chain employs TRBV6-6 and TRBJ2-7, with 9 bases fitting TRBD2. V shed 4 bases, J shed 3 bases, and the junction held 7 bases outside the gene matches. Per the germline V gene, CDR1 is MNHNY and CDR2 is SVGAGI (reference sequence). The CDR3 contains 15 residues. The CDR3 reads CASSSSSGAIYEQYF. CDR3 bases: TGTGCCAGCAGTTCTTCTAGCGGGGCGATCTACGAGCAGTACTTC.

This chain uses TRBV30 with TRBJ2-3; TRBD2 matches at 7 bases. In germline, CDR1 is GTSNPN, CDR2 SVGIG (reference sequence). There are 15 residues in the CDR3. V dropped 0 bases and J dropped 3; count of bases not matched to a gene: 6. For the CDR3, the DNA is TGTGCCTGGAGTGTAGAGGCGGGGGTAACAGATACGCAGTATTTT. This codes for CAWSVEAGVTDTQYF.